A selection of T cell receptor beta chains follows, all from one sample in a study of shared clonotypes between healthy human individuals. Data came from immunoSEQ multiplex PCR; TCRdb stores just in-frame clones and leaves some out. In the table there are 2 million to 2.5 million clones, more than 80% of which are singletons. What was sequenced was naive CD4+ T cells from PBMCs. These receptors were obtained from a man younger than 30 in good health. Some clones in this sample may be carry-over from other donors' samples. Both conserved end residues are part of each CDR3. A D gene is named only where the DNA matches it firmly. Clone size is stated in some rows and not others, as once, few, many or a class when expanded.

CDR3: CASRGTGTGAWEQYF; DNA: TGTGCCAGCAGGGGGACCGGGACAGGAGCTTGGGAGCAGTACTTC; J: TRBJ2-7; size: NA; D: TRBD1; V: TRBV28
CDR3: CASSVRAGATDNEQFF; DNA: TGTGCCAGCAGCGTAAGGGCGGGAGCAACAGACAATGAGCAGTTCTTC; J: TRBJ2-1; size: NA; D: TRBD2; V: TRBV9
CDR3: CASSLGVTTEAFF; DNA: TGTGCCAGCTCACTCGGGGTAACAACTGAAGCTTTCTTT; J: TRBJ1-1; size: NA; D: NA; V: TRBV18
CDR3: CSARGGAGEYF; DNA: TGCAGTGCTAGAGGAGGGGCGGGAGAGTACTTC; J: TRBJ2-7; size: NA; D: TRBD2; V: TRBV20-1
CDR3: CASIEEAGQPQHF; DNA: TGTGCCAGTATCGAAGAGGCTGGGCAGCCCCAGCATTTT; J: TRBJ1-5; size: NA; D: NA; V: TRBV6-1
CDR3: CASSLVASGSTDTQYF; DNA: TGTGCCAGCAGCTTAGTAGCTAGCGGAAGCACAGATACGCAGTATTTT; J: TRBJ2-3; size: NA; D: TRBD2; V: TRBV7-2
CDR3: CSVGGRTLSSGNEQFF; DNA: TGCAGCGTTGGCGGGCGAACCCTATCGAGTGGGAATGAGCAGTTCTTC; J: TRBJ2-1; size: NA; D: NA; V: TRBV29-1
CDR3: CASSFGTGFPNEQFF; DNA: TGTGCCAGCAGCTTCGGGACAGGTTTCCCCAATGAGCAGTTCTTC; J: TRBJ2-1; size: NA; D: TRBD1; V: TRBV7-9
CDR3: CATGTVASNYGYTF; DNA: TGTGCCACCGGGACAGTAGCCTCTAACTATGGCTACACCTTC; J: TRBJ1-2; size: NA; D: TRBD1; V: TRBV10-3
CDR3: CASSLGGRGYNEQFF; DNA: TGCGCCAGCAGCTTGGGAGGGAGGGGGTACAATGAGCAGTTCTTC; J: TRBJ2-1; size: NA; D: NA; V: TRBV5-1
CDR3: CASSSVGGPSAGANVLTF; DNA: TGTGCCAGCAGTTCGGTAGGGGGCCCCTCAGCTGGGGCCAACGTCCTGACTTTC; J: TRBJ2-6; size: NA; D: TRBD1; V: TRBV28
CDR3: CASSPGTSGYSYEQYF; DNA: TGCGCCAGCAGCCCCGGGACTAGCGGCTATAGCTACGAGCAGTACTTC; J: TRBJ2-7; size: NA; D: TRBD2; V: TRBV5-1
CDR3: CASSSGRDGQPQHF; DNA: TGTGCCAGCAGTTCAGGCCGGGACGGACAGCCCCAGCATTTT; J: TRBJ1-5; size: NA; D: NA; V: TRBV11-2
CDR3: CASSSTISGELFF; DNA: TGCGCCAGCAGCTCTACCATCTCCGGGGAGCTGTTTTTT; J: TRBJ2-2; size: NA; D: NA; V: TRBV5-1
CDR3: CASSPSWVTGRTDTQYF; DNA: TGTGCCAGCAGCCCATCCTGGGTGACAGGGCGCACAGATACGCAGTATTTT; J: TRBJ2-3; size: NA; D: TRBD1; V: TRBV11-1
CDR3: CASSLFILASGRMTDTQYF; DNA: TGTGCCAGCAGCTTATTTATACTAGCGAGCGGGAGGATGACAGATACGCAGTATTTT; J: TRBJ2-3; size: NA; D: TRBD2; V: TRBV7-6
CDR3: CASSLPGREQYF; DNA: TGTGCCAGCAGTTTGCCTGGGCGCGAGCAGTACTTC; J: TRBJ2-7; size: NA; D: NA; V: TRBV28
CDR3: CASSLRGIDQETQYF; DNA: TGTGCCAGCAGCTTACGCGGAATCGACCAAGAGACCCAGTACTTC; J: TRBJ2-5; size: NA; D: NA; V: TRBV11-2
CDR3: CASRQPMSEQYF; DNA: TGTGCCAGTCGACAGCCTATGAGTGAGCAGTACTTC; J: TRBJ2-5; size: NA; D: NA; V: TRBV28
CDR3: CASSEALRGDEQFF; DNA: TGTGCCAGCAGTGAAGCGCTTCGAGGCGATGAGCAGTTCTTC; J: TRBJ2-1; size: NA; D: NA; V: TRBV2
CDR3: CASSSAVGAISGNTIYF; DNA: TGTGCCAGCAGCTCCGCTGTAGGGGCCATCTCTGGAAACACCATATATTTT; J: TRBJ1-3; size: NA; D: NA; V: TRBV5-4
CDR3: CASRSRGGGGARDEQFF; DNA: TGTGCCAGCAGATCCCGCGGGGGCGGGGGCGCGAGGGATGAGCAGTTCTTC; J: TRBJ2-1; size: NA; D: NA; V: TRBV27
CDR3: CASSTRGNSNQPQHF; DNA: TGTGCCAGTAGTACCCGGGGAAATAGCAATCAGCCCCAGCATTTT; J: TRBJ1-5; size: NA; D: NA; V: TRBV19
CDR3: CASSQGIRPQHF; DNA: TGTGCCAGCAGTCAAGGGATACGGCCCCAGCATTTT; J: TRBJ1-5; size: NA; D: NA; V: TRBV28
CDR3: CASSLGLADLEQYF; DNA: TGTGCCAGCAGCTTGGGGCTAGCGGACCTCGAGCAGTACTTC; J: TRBJ2-7; size: NA; D: TRBD2; V: TRBV5-5
CDR3: CASSLAADGNYEQYF; DNA: TGTGCCAGCAGCTTGGCGGCGGACGGAAACTACGAGCAGTACTTC; J: TRBJ2-7; size: NA; D: NA; V: TRBV5-4
CDR3: CASSLALYGRAGNEQFF; DNA: TGTGCCAGCAGCTTGGCCCTTTACGGGAGGGCCGGAAATGAGCAGTTCTTC; J: TRBJ2-1; size: NA; D: TRBD2; V: TRBV5-4
CDR3: CASSIDLYRGPGYNEQFF; DNA: TGTGCCAGTAGTATAGATCTATACCGAGGGCCAGGCTACAATGAGCAGTTCTTC; J: TRBJ2-1; size: NA; D: NA; V: TRBV19
CDR3: CSFGTSGASYNEQFF; DNA: TGCAGCTTCGGGACTAGCGGAGCCTCCTACAATGAGCAGTTCTTC; J: TRBJ2-1; size: NA; D: TRBD2; V: TRBV29-1
CDR3: CAWSNWELSNQPQHF; DNA: TGTGCCTGGAGTAATTGGGAGCTTAGCAATCAGCCCCAGCATTTT; J: TRBJ1-5; size: NA; D: NA; V: TRBV30
CDR3: CASASTSQGRDTGELFF; DNA: TGTGCCAGCGCAAGCACCTCCCAGGGTAGGGACACCGGGGAGCTGTTTTTT; J: TRBJ2-2; size: NA; D: NA; V: TRBV2
CDR3: CASSSPGKGQETQYF; DNA: TGTGCCAGCAGTTCCCCGGGGAAGGGACAAGAGACCCAGTACTTC; J: TRBJ2-5; size: NA; D: NA; V: TRBV28
CDR3: CASSLVPGSSYNEQFF; DNA: TGCGCCAGCAGCTTGGTTCCCGGTAGCTCCTACAATGAGCAGTTCTTC; J: TRBJ2-1; size: NA; D: NA; V: TRBV5-1
CDR3: CASSRRQGIPLNTEAFF; DNA: TGTGCCAGCTCACGACGGCAGGGGATACCGCTGAACACTGAAGCTTTCTTT; J: TRBJ1-1; size: once; D: NA; V: TRBV18
CDR3: CASSPKRTGYNEQFF; DNA: TGTGCCAGCAGCCCAAAAAGGACTGGTTACAATGAGCAGTTCTTC; J: TRBJ2-1; size: NA; D: NA; V: TRBV7-6
CDR3: CASSFFGGSYEQYF; DNA: TGTGCCAGCAGTTTCTTTGGAGGTTCCTACGAGCAGTACTTC; J: TRBJ2-7; size: NA; D: NA; V: TRBV28
CDR3: CASRREARDTQYF; DNA: TGTGCCAGTCGCCGGGAAGCGAGGGATACGCAGTATTTT; J: TRBJ2-3; size: NA; D: NA; V: TRBV6-6
CDR3: CASSLGHPSVEQYF; DNA: TGTGCCAGCAGCTTGGGACACCCCTCGGTCGAGCAGTACTTC; J: TRBJ2-7; size: NA; D: NA; V: TRBV5-6
CDR3: CASSQFPAGDTQYF; DNA: TGCGCCAGCAGCCAATTCCCAGCGGGAGATACGCAGTATTTT; J: TRBJ2-3; size: NA; D: NA; V: TRBV4-3
CDR3: CASSRQGGTDTQYF; DNA: TGTGCCAGCAGCCGACAGGGGGGCACAGATACGCAGTATTTT; J: TRBJ2-3; size: NA; D: TRBD1; V: TRBV5-4
CDR3: CAGRRQETQYF; DNA: TGTGCCGGCAGGAGACAAGAGACCCAGTACTTC; J: TRBJ2-5; size: NA; D: NA; V: TRBV2
CDR3: CASSHRGVAGMSSGANVLTF; DNA: TGCGCCAGCAGCCATAGGGGGGTGGCAGGGATGAGCTCTGGGGCCAACGTCCTGACTTTC; J: TRBJ2-6; size: NA; D: NA; V: TRBV4-1
CDR3: CASISGQGSYNEQFF; DNA: TGTGCCAGCATTTCCGGACAGGGGTCCTACAATGAGCAGTTCTTC; J: TRBJ2-1; size: NA; D: TRBD1; V: TRBV6-1
CDR3: CASSPGLSYEQYF; DNA: TGTGCCAGCTCACCGGGACTAAGCTACGAGCAGTACTTC; J: TRBJ2-7; size: NA; D: TRBD2; V: TRBV18
CDR3: CASKEALRADTQYF; DNA: TGTGCCAGCAAAGAGGCCCTCCGGGCGGATACGCAGTATTTT; J: TRBJ2-3; size: NA; D: NA; V: TRBV7-2
CDR3: CASSDVGVYTEAFF; DNA: TGTGCCAGCAGTGACGTTGGGGTGTACACTGAAGCTTTCTTT; J: TRBJ1-1; size: once; D: NA; V: TRBV6-1
CDR3: CASSLAQGTGNTIYF; DNA: TGTGCCAGCAGCTTGGCACAGGGCACTGGAAACACCATATATTTT; J: TRBJ1-3; size: few; D: NA; V: TRBV5-6
CDR3: CSVMAGSYEQYF; DNA: TGCAGCGTAATGGCCGGGTCCTACGAGCAGTACTTC; J: TRBJ2-7; size: NA; D: NA; V: TRBV29-1
CDR3: CASSFSLGTSRTDTQYF; DNA: TGTGCCAGCAGCTTTTCTCTCGGGACTAGCCGCACAGATACGCAGTATTTT; J: TRBJ2-3; size: NA; D: TRBD2; V: TRBV7-9
CDR3: CASSLKGTFYEQYF; DNA: TGTGCCAGCAGCCTAAAAGGAACCTTCTACGAGCAGTACTTC; J: TRBJ2-7; size: NA; D: NA; V: TRBV28
CDR3: CASSEHLWTRGYF; DNA: TGTGCCAGCAGTGAGCACTTATGGACTAGAGGGTACTTC; J: TRBJ2-5; size: NA; D: TRBD2; V: TRBV6-1
CDR3: CASSLGWGTDTQYF; DNA: TGTGCCAGCAGCCTCGGATGGGGCACAGATACGCAGTATTTT; J: TRBJ2-3; size: NA; D: NA; V: TRBV5-6
CDR3: CASSEASPNYGYTF; DNA: TGTGCCAGCAGTGAAGCGAGCCCGAACTATGGCTACACCTTC; J: TRBJ1-2; size: NA; D: NA; V: TRBV6-1
CDR3: CASRPTQSGYTF; DNA: TGTGCCAGCAGACCAACACAGTCTGGCTACACCTTC; J: TRBJ1-2; size: NA; D: NA; V: TRBV6-5
CDR3: CASRQENTGELFF; DNA: TGTGCCAGCAGACAGGAGAACACCGGGGAGCTGTTTTTT; J: TRBJ2-2; size: NA; D: NA; V: TRBV28
CDR3: CASSLAVISYEQYF; DNA: TGTGCCAGCAGCTTAGCCGTTATCTCCTACGAGCAGTACTTC; J: TRBJ2-7; size: few; D: NA; V: TRBV7-2
CDR3: CASSPAGGAGGYNEQFF; DNA: TGTGCCAGCAGCCCCGCCGGGGGAGCGGGAGGATACAATGAGCAGTTCTTC; J: TRBJ2-1; size: NA; D: TRBD2; V: TRBV5-4
CDR3: CASSGQRDTQYF; DNA: TGTGCCAGCAGTGGCCAGCGGGATACGCAGTATTTT; J: TRBJ2-3; size: NA; D: NA; V: TRBV6-6
CDR3: CAWRTGTGVSYEQYF; DNA: TGTGCCTGGAGGACCGGGACAGGGGTCTCCTACGAGCAGTACTTC; J: TRBJ2-7; size: NA; D: TRBD1; V: TRBV30